This T cell receptor (beta chain) was documented in a study of neurological immune-mediated disorders. The cell input for sorted libraries was some 990,000, and those cells were CD4+ or CD8+ T cells. This clonotype was counted many times. The antigen is unknown. Germline V CDR1 and CDR2: MDHEN, SYDVKM. CDR3 length: 11 residues. The cDNA was synthesized by means of template-switch 5'RACE, which was carried out with 10-nucleotide random UMIs. TCRdb used MiXCR to reprocess the 5' RACE reads, holding one entry per CDR3 protein. Here the sample spans roughly 32,000 distinct CDR3 sequences, around 5.9% being singletons. Study-level points and caveats: CDR3 amino acid sequences of expanded clones were not shared across subjects, a result suggesting private repertoires in all groups.

What was sequenced was CD4+ T cells from blood. The chain links TRBV28 to TRBJ1-2; possibly TRBD1 for D (6 bases). The receptor was isolated from a woman aged 50 to 60 in good health. The CDR3 reads CATRGLRGYTF. The CDR3 DNA is TGTGCTACCCGGGGGCTCCGGGGCTACACCTTC.